This T cell receptor (beta chain) was found in a study of blood T cell repertoires in COVID-19. Study in general: The United States, Italy and Spain provided the acute and convalescent COVID-19 samples. From T cells, B-cell-depleted T cells, or PBMCs came the material, which was cDNA or gDNA.

Per the original data handling: Cell counts per sample came from amplifying reference gene primers. TCRdb's table, derived via immunoSEQ multiplex PCR, lists solely in-frame clones and lacks some. That table gives V, J and clone size, and the DNA gave D and trimming. The table shows about 120,000 clones, with 60% to 85% occurring only once. This CDR3 is built from 16 residues. Germline CDR1 reads SGDLS; CDR2 reads YYNGEE. The J segment lost 2 bases and the V segment lost 4 bases, leaving 7 bases of the junction unmatched. The clonotype was recovered from a man in his sixties or seventies with acute or convalescent COVID-19. The V call is TRBV9, the J call TRBJ2-3; 10 nucleotides agree with TRBD1. Sequences were obtained from peripheral blood. CDR3 sequence (DNA): TGTGCCAGCAGCCCGGGACAGGGGCACCCCACAGATACGCAGTATTTT. It is translated as CASSPGQGHPTDTQYF.